This T cell receptor (beta chain) was recorded in a study of cytomegalovirus exposure and HLA in healthy donors. Study results and limitations: When a later analysis compared HLA-associated TCR beta chains with equally common others, the HLA-associated chains turned out to be more clonally expanded and to have lower generation probabilities. It was confirmed in vitro that a few of the CMV-associated chains were specific for CMV antigens. CMV serostatus was the sole immune exposure information available. It was approximately 150 TCR beta chains that were listed as cytomegalovirus-associated.

This clone appeared once. Its cognate antigen is unknown. Germline CDR1 SGHNT, CDR2 YYREEE (reference sequence). There are 13 residues in the CDR3. Trimming took 6 bases from V and 8 from J; bases not matched to a gene: 9. PCR involved 60 Vbeta and 13 Jbeta primers. This table comes from immunoSEQ multiplex PCR, and its TCRdb copy is limited to in-frame clones, with some not included. The table includes some 93,000 clones, under 90% detected once. The material sequenced was PBMCs. The source is a man aged 50-60 years in good health and CMV-seronegative. This sequence joins TRBV5-4 and TRBJ2-3; TRBD1 matches 7 bases. The CDR3 reads CASTEGAEGTQYF. The DNA of the CDR3 is TGTGCCAGCACCGAGGGGGCCGAGGGTACGCAGTATTTT.